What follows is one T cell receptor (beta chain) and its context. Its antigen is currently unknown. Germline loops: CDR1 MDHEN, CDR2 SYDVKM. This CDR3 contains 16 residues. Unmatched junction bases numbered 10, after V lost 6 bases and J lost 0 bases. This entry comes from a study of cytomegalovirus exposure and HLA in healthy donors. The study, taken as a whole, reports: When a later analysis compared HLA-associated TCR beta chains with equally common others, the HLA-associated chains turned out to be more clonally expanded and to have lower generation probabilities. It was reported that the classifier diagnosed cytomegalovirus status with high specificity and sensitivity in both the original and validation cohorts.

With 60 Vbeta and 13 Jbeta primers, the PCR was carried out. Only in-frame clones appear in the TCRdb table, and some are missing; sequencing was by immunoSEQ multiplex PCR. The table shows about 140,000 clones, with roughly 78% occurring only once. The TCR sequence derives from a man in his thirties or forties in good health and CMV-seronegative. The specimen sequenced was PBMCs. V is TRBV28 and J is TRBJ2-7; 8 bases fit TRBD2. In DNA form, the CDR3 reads TGTGCCAGCAGCTCCTCATCTAGCGGGCTCTCCTACGAGCAGTACTTC. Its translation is CASSSSSSGLSYEQYF. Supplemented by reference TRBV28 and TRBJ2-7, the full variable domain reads DVKVTQSSRYLVKRTGEKVFLECVQDMDHENMFWYRQDPGLGLRLIYFSYDVKMKEKGDIPEGYSVSREKKERFSLILESASTNQTSMYLCASSSSSSGLSYEQYFGPGTRLTVT.